This TCR beta chain appears in the sequencing data of a study of blood T cell repertoires in COVID-19. About the study: Sites in the United States, Italy and Spain provided acute and convalescent COVID-19 samples. From T cells, B-cell-depleted T cells, or PBMCs came the material, which was cDNA or gDNA.

Germline V gives CDR1 MNHNS, CDR2 SASEGT. The CDR3 has 17 residues. V gave up 2 bases and J gave up 0 bases, with 14 bases separating them. Seattle participants joined during active infection and were tracked over time. In the authors' workflow: Amplifying reference gene primers gave estimates of nucleated cell counts. Sequenced by immunoSEQ multiplex PCR; TCRdb stores in-frame clones only, minus some. V and J calls and clone size are given by that table; D and trimming were obtained from the DNA. Of approximately 64,000 clones in the sample, roughly 88% were seen once. Sequences were obtained from peripheral blood. The source of this sequence is a woman in her fifties or sixties with COVID-19, enrolled during active disease. The chain recombines TRBV6-1 with TRBJ1-3; unclear D gene. The CDR3 sequence: CASSESLFLYSGNTIYF. The CDR3 DNA follows: TGTGCCAGCAGTGAATCCCTATTTCTCTACTCTGGAAACACCATATATTTT.